This TCR beta chain stems from a study of cytomegalovirus exposure and HLA in healthy donors. Both 60 Vbeta primers and 13 Jbeta primers went into the PCR. TCRdb keeps only in-frame clones here, not all; method: immunoSEQ multiplex PCR. The sample shows under 200,000 clones, and approximately 6.5% sits with its ten largest clones. Study-level points and caveats: In a later analysis, approximately 18,000 TCR beta sequences were associated with HLA alleles at 0.05 false discovery rate. Across donors, presence/absence analyses took sequencing depth to be roughly uniform.

On this clone: Its antigen is unidentified.

Trimming shortened V by 4 bases and J by 2 bases, and 8 bases separated the two germline ends. CDR1 is GTSNPN and CDR2 is SVGIG in the germline V gene (reference sequence). This CDR3 is built from 12 residues. Sample: PBMCs. The genes are TRBV30 and TRBJ1-2; unclear D gene. The TCR originated in a man aged 25 to 40 in good health and CMV-seronegative. This chain's CDR3 is CAWNAINYGYTF. CDR3 coding DNA: TGTGCCTGGAACGCTATAAACTATGGCTACACCTTC.